This T cell receptor beta chain stems from a study of blood T cells in healthy people across ages. Study-wide results and caveats: Versus aged donors, long-lived donors had higher diversity and more naive CD4+ cells.

About this clonotype: Its cognate antigen is unknown.

The second PCR ran roughly 6 to 12 cycles with a sample-barcoded 5' primer and J-beta primers. One entry per CDR3 protein results from TCRdb running MiXCR on the 5' RACE reads. The repertoire holds about 900,000 distinct CDR3 sequences, around 68% seen once, with approximately 30% in the top ten. CDR1 is MNHEY and CDR2 is SVGEGT in the germline V gene. The CDR3 totals 11 residues. V was pared by 5 bases and J by 11 bases, with 12 bases between. The chain combines TRBV6-2 or TRBV6-3 with TRBJ1-1; perhaps TRBD1 as D (6 bases). Sequencing was carried out using blood. This clonotype originated in a man aged 30-40 years in good health. The CDR3 bases are TGTGCCAGCAGTCGGACAGAAGAGGCTTTCTTT. The encoded protein is CASSRTEEAFF.